This T cell receptor beta chain was captured in a study of Siglec-9 on CD8 T cells in melanoma. Assay used: immunoSEQ multiplex PCR; TCRdb lists only in-frame clones, some missing. The data contain around 35,000 clones, approximately 83% of them singletons. Study-level points and caveats: An effector memory CD8+ T-cell subset seemingly accumulating in melanoma was reportedly marked and regulated by Siglec-9.

Germline CDR1 is MDHEN and CDR2 is SYDVKM. Trimming took 3 bases from V and 3 from J; bases not matched to a gene: 4. This CDR3 region has 16 residues. In the case of this clone: The antigen remains undetermined.

The genes are TRBV28 and TRBJ2-1; 11 nucleotides align to TRBD2. This receptor was obtained from a human donor in good health. Sequencing was done on a sample of Siglec-9- CD8+ T cells sorted from blood. The CDR3 loop reads CASSLGLAVIYNEQFF. Written as DNA, the CDR3 is TGTGCCAGCAGTTTGGGACTAGCGGTAATCTACAATGAGCAGTTCTTC.